The 20 T cell receptor beta chains listed next were all sequenced from one sample in a study of CD8 T cells in Susac syndrome. RNA in amounts of about 0.5 to 1 ug was reverse transcribed with random hexamers. MiXCR was run by TCRdb on the immunoSEQ multiplex PCR reads, yielding one entry per CDR3 protein. The sample records roughly 220,000 distinct CDR3 sequences, 94% being singletons. The source material was CD4+ T cells from PBMCs. These receptors originate from a human donor with Susac syndrome.

This sequence joins TRBV6-1 and TRBJ1-6; unclear D gene. The CDR3 spans 16 residues. V lost 7 bases and J 7 bases, leaving 20 bases between the germline ends. CDR1 MNHNS and CDR2 SASEGT come from the germline V gene. CDR3 sequence: CASTKGRITGNSPLHF. For the CDR3, the DNA is TGTGCCAGCACCAAAGGACGGATTACTGGAAATTCACCCCTCCACTTT.

The V gene is TRBV20-1, the J gene TRBJ1-1; D is undetermined. This CDR3 is built from 12 residues. V lost 6 bases, J lost 0 bases, and 8 bases lay in between. CDR1 DFQATT and CDR2 SNEGSKA come from the germline V gene (reference sequence). This chain's CDR3 is CSAGGMNTEAFF. CDR3 sequence (DNA): TGCAGTGCGGGCGGGATGAACACTGAAGCTTTCTTT.

CDR3 bases: TGTGCCAGCAGCTCGGGACAGGGGGCGGTCGGCTATGGCTACACCTTC. Amino acid sequence: CASSSGQGAVGYGYTF. V usage is TRBV5-4 and J usage is TRBJ1-2, with 12 bases identical to TRBD1. V shed 3 bases, J shed 4 bases, and the junction held 7 bases outside the gene matches. The CDR3 is 16 residues long. Germline V gene data show CDR1 as SGHNT and CDR2 as YYREEE (reference sequence).

The chain uses TRBV20-1 and TRBJ1-2, with 11 bases matching TRBD1. Trimming cost V 0 bases and J 6 bases; bases outside gene matches: 6. This CDR3 has 15 residues. CDR1 and CDR2 from the germline V gene are DFQATT and SNEGSKA (reference sequence). The CDR3 nucleotides read TGCAGTGCTAGAGAACAGGGACAGGGGGGAGATGGCTACACCTTC. Protein sequence: CSAREQGQGGDGYTF.

This chain uses TRBV24-1 with TRBJ2-2; perhaps D is TRBD1 or TRBD2 (5 bases each). Germline lookup yields CDR1 KGHDR and CDR2 SFDVKD. The CDR3 length is 20 residues. V was cut by 0 bases and J by 6 bases, with 25 bases left in between. The CDR3 protein is CATSDLIRDEGPRGAGELFF. The CDR3, as DNA: TGTGCCACCAGTGATTTGATACGGGACGAAGGGCCGAGGGGAGCCGGGGAGCTGTTTTTT.

V gene TRBV7-3 combines with J gene TRBJ2-1; 8 nucleotides line up with TRBD2. Trimming removed 2 bases from V and 7 bases from J; junction bases left unmatched: 10. This CDR3 contains 16 residues. CDR1 is SGHTA and CDR2 is FQGTGA in the germline V gene. The CDR3 nucleotides are TGTGCCAGCAGCTTACCTCCGGGGGGGCGTTCGAATGAGCAGTTCTTC. This sequence encodes CASSLPPGGRSNEQFF.

This clonotype was seen a single time. The rearrangement uses TRBV28 and TRBJ1-1; D is possibly TRBD1 (5 bases). Between the trimmed V and J ends, which lost 3 bases and 0 bases, there was a span of 8 bases. Germline V gene lookup returns CDR1 MDHEN and CDR2 SYDVKM. The CDR3 is 14 residues long. CDR3 in amino acids: CASSFAGMNTEAFF. The CDR3 DNA follows: TGTGCCAGCAGTTTTGCAGGGATGAACACTGAAGCTTTCTTT. The complete variable domain, with remaining parts taken from reference TRBV28 and TRBJ1-1, reads DVKVTQSSRYLVKRTGEKVFLECVQDMDHENMFWYRQDPGLGLRLIYFSYDVKMKEKGDIPEGYSVSREKKERFSLILESASTNQTSMYLCASSFAGMNTEAFFGQGTRLTVV.

The V gene is TRBV20-1, the J gene TRBJ1-2, with a weak D call TRBD1 (6 bases). Germline V gene data show CDR1 as DFQATT and CDR2 as SNEGSKA (reference sequence). Trimming removed 0 bases at V and 1 base at J, with 9 bases between. This CDR3 has 14 residues. The CDR3 reads CSARDRTVNYGYTF. For the CDR3, the DNA is TGCAGTGCTAGAGATCGGACAGTTAACTATGGCTACACCTTC.

The chain has TRBV20-1 and TRBJ1-3; D is ambiguous. This CDR3 contains 13 residues. V was clipped by 5 bases and J by 0 bases, with 8 bases between them. CDR1 and CDR2 from the germline V gene are DFQATT and SNEGSKA (reference sequence). Here the CDR3 reads CSAWAPSGNTIYF. The CDR3 coding sequence is TGCAGTGCTTGGGCCCCCTCTGGAAACACCATATATTTT.

The chain employs TRBV25-1 and TRBJ2-3; D call uncertain. The CDR3 totals 14 residues. The germline CDR1 and CDR2 sequences are MGHDK and SYGVNS. Trimming shortened V by 4 bases and J by 6 bases, and 14 bases separated the two germline ends. The CDR3 coding sequence is TGTGCCAGCAGTGCGGCCCAGGCCATCGATACGCAGTATTTT. This codes for CASSAAQAIDTQYF.

The CDR3 loop is CASRRRDRVRLEAFF. The CDR3 DNA reads as TGTGCCAGTAGACGGAGGGACAGGGTCCGCCTTGAAGCTTTCTTT. V gene TRBV19 combines with J gene TRBJ1-1; TRBD1 aligns across 9 bases. Trimming took 6 bases from V and 7 from J; bases not matched to a gene: 12. Germline loops: CDR1 LNHDA, CDR2 SQIVND (reference sequence). This CDR3 has 15 residues.

The rearrangement joins TRBV29-1 to TRBJ1-1; no definite D call. CDR3 length equals 14 residues. Germline-derived CDR1 and CDR2 are SQVTM and ANQGSEA. Between the trimmed V and J ends, which lost 5 bases and 2 bases, there was a span of 15 bases. The CDR3 region is CSVPAGEGNTEAFF. CDR3 coding DNA: TGCAGCGTTCCCGCCGGGGAGGGAAACACTGAAGCTTTCTTT.

The V call is TRBV29-1, the J call TRBJ2-7; 9 bases fit TRBD2. This CDR3 has 14 residues. CDR1 and CDR2 (germline): SQVTM, ANQGSEA. With 4 bases clipped from V and 4 bases from J, the junction kept 8 bases outside the gene matches. The CDR3 sequence is CSVVGAGGNYEQYF. CDR3 nucleotides: TGCAGCGTTGTCGGGGCGGGGGGGAATTACGAGCAGTACTTC.

This chain uses TRBV20-1 with TRBJ2-7, with 7 positions matching TRBD1. The CDR3 has 17 residues. Looked up from germline, CDR1 is DFQATT and CDR2 is SNEGSKA (reference sequence). With V trimmed by 0 bases and J by 6 bases, 17 bases remained unmatched. The CDR3 DNA reads as TGCAGTGCTAGAGATAAGGAACAGGGGAATCACTACGGCGAGCAGTACTTC. Amino acids: CSARDKEQGNHYGEQYF.

The J gene is TRBJ1-6, the V gene TRBV29-1, with 7 bases lining up with TRBD1. Per germline, CDR1 SQVTM and CDR2 ANQGSEA. V lost 6 bases and J lost 7; bases outside the gene matches: 6. The CDR3 is made up of 13 amino acids. The CDR3 region has the DNA TGCAGCGTCCGACAGGGTGTGAATTCACCCCTCCACTTT. Amino acids: CSVRQGVNSPLHF.

The rearrangement joins TRBV30 to TRBJ1-5; a weak D match, TRBD1 (6 bases). In germline, CDR1 is GTSNPN, CDR2 SVGIG (reference sequence). V was cut by 5 bases and J by 6 bases, with 14 bases left in between. CDR3 size: 13 residues. CDR3 sequence reads: CAWGNREGQPQHF. In nucleotides, the CDR3 is TGTGCCTGGGGGAACAGGGAAGGTCAGCCCCAGCATTTT. The entire variable domain, with the rest obtained from reference TRBV30 and TRBJ1-5, is as follows: SQTIHQWPATLVQPVGSPLSLECTVEGTSNPNLYWYRQAAGRGLQLLFYSVGIGQISSEVPQNLSASRPQDRQFILSSKKLLLSDSGFYLCAWGNREGQPQHFGDGTRLSIL.

This chain connects TRBV5-1 to TRBJ1-1; 8 bases are shared with TRBD1. V gave up 4 bases and J gave up 3 bases; unmatched junction bases: 8. The CDR3 has 15 residues. Germline lookup yields CDR1 SGHRS and CDR2 YFSETQ. CDR3 sequence: CASSGSGGVDTEAFF. CDR3 DNA: TGCGCCAGCAGCGGCTCAGGGGGCGTTGACACTGAAGCTTTCTTT.

The chain joins TRBV4-3 to TRBJ2-3; D tentatively reads TRBD1 or TRBD2 (7 bases each). V was shortened by 2 bases and J by 2 bases, with 11 bases between the two germline ends. The CDR3 is made up of 15 amino acids. The germline CDR1 and CDR2 sequences are LGHNA and YSLEER. The CDR3 DNA sequence: TGCGCCAGCAGCCAACAGGGGGGGACCACAGATACGCAGTATTTT. Encoded protein: CASSQQGGTTDTQYF.

The V gene is TRBV7-6, the J gene TRBJ2-5; D may be TRBD2 (6 bases). CDR1 and CDR2 from the germline V gene are SGHVS and FNYEAQ. V was pared by 5 bases and J by 3 bases, with 13 bases between. The CDR3 sequence is 14 residues long. The CDR3 spells CASSHGVAEETQYF. The CDR3, as DNA: TGTGCCAGCAGCCATGGGGTAGCGGAAGAGACCCAGTACTTC. The full variable domain, completed using reference TRBV7-6 and TRBJ2-5, is GAGVSQSPRYKVTKRGQDVALRCDPISGHVSLYWYRQALGQGPEFLTYFNYEAQQDKSGLPNDRFSAERPEGSISTLTIQRTEQRDSAMYRCASSHGVAEETQYFGPGTRLLVL.

This chain joins TRBV7-9 and TRBJ2-7, with a weak D call TRBD1 (6 bases). The V end lost 10 bases, the J end lost 3 bases, and 16 bases lay between the germline ends. CDR3 length: 13 amino acids. Germline CDR1 reads SEHNR; CDR2 reads FQNEAQ (reference sequence). CDR3 coding DNA: TGTGCCACCTCACGGACAGAGAACTACGAGCAGTACTTC. Its translation: CATSRTENYEQYF.